What follows are 4 T cell receptor beta chains derived from one specimen sequenced in a study of T cells expressing NK-cell markers. TCRdb reprocessed the 5' RACE reads, with one entry per CDR3 protein and no DNA. This sample lists roughly 390,000 distinct CDR3 sequences; its ten largest clones have roughly 10%. The material sequenced was blood T cells: a sorted CD56 or NKG2C T cell subset, CD4+ or CD8+ T cells, or bulk PBMC T cells (not recorded which). The receptors stem from a woman between 45 and 60 years old in good health.

This chain links TRBV12-3 or TRBV12-4 with TRBJ1-1; TCRdb calls TRBD1, which cannot be checked without DNA. The CDR3 totals 14 residues. This CDR3 is CASSLQGGDTEAFF.

This chain joins TRBV3-1 and TRBJ2-3; TCRdb lists TRBD2, though no DNA is available to test this call. The length of the CDR3 is 15 residues. Germline V CDR1 and CDR2: LGHDT, YNNKEL (reference sequence). Here the CDR3 reads CASSQTSGSADTQYF.

V is TRBV6-2 or TRBV6-3 and J is TRBJ2-3; TCRdb designates TRBD2, a call that cannot be tested without DNA. This CDR3 spans 16 amino acids. Germline assignment: CDR1 MNHEY and CDR2 SVGEGT. CDR3 amino acids: CASTRGTSGTTDTQYF.

V gene TRBV24-1 combines with J gene TRBJ2-2; TCRdb designates TRBD2, a call that cannot be tested without DNA. This CDR3 region has 14 residues. Germline loops: CDR1 KGHDR, CDR2 SFDVKD. The CDR3 loop reads CATRGSGVTGELFF.